Shown below are 10 T cell receptor beta chains from a single sample sequenced in a study of shared clonotypes between healthy human individuals. The method was immunoSEQ multiplex PCR; TCRdb's version includes in-frame clones alone and lacks a portion of them. This sample has over a million clones, with 70% to 80% found just once. Sequenced material: memory CD4+ T cells from PBMCs. Subset of the sample: CD45RA-negative fraction. These receptors originate from a young man in good health. Some clones in this sample may be carry-over from other donors' samples.

This rearrangement joins TRBV2 to TRBJ2-1, with 8 bases that match TRBD1. In germline, CDR1 is SNHLY, CDR2 FYNNEI. The V and J ends lost 7 bases and 9 bases, in that order; junction bases with no gene match: 11. The CDR3 runs to 14 residues. The DNA for the CDR3 is TGTGCCAGCATACGGCAGGGGGCGCTTAGTGAGCAGTTCTTC. As protein: CASIRQGALSEQFF.

V and J are TRBV29-1 and TRBJ1-5; D gene uncertain. Trimming took off 7 bases at V and 6 bases at J, with 13 bases between the two ends. Looked up from germline, CDR1 is SQVTM and CDR2 is ANQGSEA. The CDR3 runs to 12 residues. CDR3 protein: CSAGIAGQPQHF. The CDR3 coding sequence is TGCAGCGCCGGTATAGCTGGTCAGCCCCAGCATTTT.

This clone was seen just once. The CDR3 DNA sequence: TGCGCCAGCAGCTTACCAGAAATGACAGGGGGGACCCCCTACGAGCAGTACTTC. As protein: CASSLPEMTGGTPYEQYF. The J gene is TRBJ2-7, the V gene TRBV5-1; TRBD1 aligns across 9 bases. The V and J ends lost 2 bases and 2 bases, in that order; junction bases with no gene match: 14. Looked up from germline, CDR1 is SGHRS and CDR2 is YFSETQ. The CDR3 totals 18 residues.

This clone was seen many times. The V gene is TRBV27, the J gene TRBJ1-2; D gene ambiguous. The CDR3 is made up of 15 amino acids. Germline lookup yields CDR1 MNHEY and CDR2 SMNVEV (reference sequence). V lost 6 bases and J lost 0, with 14 bases in between. The CDR3 DNA reads as TGTGCCAGCAGATCCCTGCTCGGAGCTAACTATGGCTACACCTTC. This codes for CASRSLLGANYGYTF.

The V call is TRBV9, the J call TRBJ2-2, with TRBD1 as a possible D gene (5 bases). Germline lookup yields CDR1 SGDLS and CDR2 YYNGEE. The CDR3 runs to 16 residues. The V end lost 3 bases, the J end lost 1 base, and 13 bases lay between the germline ends. The CDR3 protein is CASSAAGPENTGELFF. Written as DNA, the CDR3 is TGTGCCAGCAGCGCCGCAGGGCCCGAGAACACCGGGGAGCTGTTTTTT.

This chain links TRBV2 with TRBJ2-3, with D uncertain. Germline CDR1 reads SNHLY; CDR2 reads FYNNEI. CDR3 length equals 15 residues. V dropped 3 bases and J dropped 1 base, with 11 bases sitting between them. The CDR3 region is CASSELVGGTDTQYF. CDR3 sequence (DNA): TGTGCCAGCAGTGAGCTAGTAGGTGGCACAGATACGCAGTATTTT.

The CDR3 protein is CASLPVGGSTDTQYF. The CDR3 DNA sequence: TGCGCCAGCCTACCAGTGGGGGGTAGCACAGATACGCAGTATTTT. The chain has TRBV5-1 and TRBJ2-3; D might be TRBD2 (6 bases). Germline assignment: CDR1 SGHRS and CDR2 YFSETQ. The CDR3 is made up of 15 amino acids. Trimming took 7 bases from V and 0 from J, leaving 15 bases between them.

This rearrangement joins TRBV7-9 to TRBJ1-2; perhaps TRBD1 as D (5 bases). Germline V gene sequence: CDR1 SEHNR, CDR2 FQNEAQ (reference sequence). Deletions cut 5 bases from V and 4 bases from J, with 14 bases between. There are 14 residues in the CDR3. The DNA of the CDR3 is TGTGCCAGCAGCGCTGGGGGGACGCTCTATGGCTACACCTTC. It translates to CASSAGGTLYGYTF.

This sequence joins TRBV11-3 and TRBJ2-2; D may be TRBD1 (5 bases). CDR1 and CDR2 from the germline V gene are SGHNT and YENEEA. The CDR3 contains 16 residues. The V end was cut by 2 bases, the J end by 4 bases, with 14 bases between. CDR3 nucleotide sequence: TGTGCCAGCAGCTTAAGGGCAGGGTCAGCCACCGGGGAGCTGTTTTTT. The encoded protein is CASSLRAGSATGELFF.

The chain combines TRBV28 with TRBJ2-1; 9 bases fit TRBD1. Trimming took 4 bases from V and 8 from J; bases not matched to a gene: 6. Germline loops: CDR1 MDHEN, CDR2 SYDVKM. CDR3 size: 14 residues. CDR3 sequence reads: CASSSRDRDDEQFF. CDR3 nucleotides: TGTGCCAGCAGTTCCCGGGACAGGGATGATGAGCAGTTCTTC.